This TCR beta chain was identified during a study of identical twins. General study findings and limits: Out-of-frame alpha sequences common to twins exhibited a surplus of low generation probability. Conclusions relied on cross-sectional statistical analysis, not following the same donors.

Template switching (which added a universal primer site) was used, and cDNA carried unique molecular identifiers. TCRdb recomputed calls from the 5' RACE reads with MiXCR, one row per CDR3 protein. Altogether under 350,000 distinct CDR3 sequences are present, over 8.5% being singletons, with the ten largest covering roughly 6.8%. Healthy Caucasians were all of the donors. Trimming took off 2 bases at V and 0 bases at J, with 10 bases between the two ends. Germline values: CDR1 MDHEN, CDR2 SYDVKM. CDR3 length: 15 residues. This clonotype was seen at least ten times. Antigen specificity is unknown. The sample was also linked to a second study, of yellow fever vaccine responses in identical twins.

This receptor was obtained from a woman under 30 in good health. Specimen: CD8+ T cells sorted from blood. J is TRBJ1-2 and V is TRBV28, with TRBD1 as a possible D gene (5 bases). The CDR3 spells CASSLMSGTNYGYTF. For the CDR3, the DNA is TGTGCCAGCAGTTTAATGTCAGGGACTAACTATGGCTACACCTTC.